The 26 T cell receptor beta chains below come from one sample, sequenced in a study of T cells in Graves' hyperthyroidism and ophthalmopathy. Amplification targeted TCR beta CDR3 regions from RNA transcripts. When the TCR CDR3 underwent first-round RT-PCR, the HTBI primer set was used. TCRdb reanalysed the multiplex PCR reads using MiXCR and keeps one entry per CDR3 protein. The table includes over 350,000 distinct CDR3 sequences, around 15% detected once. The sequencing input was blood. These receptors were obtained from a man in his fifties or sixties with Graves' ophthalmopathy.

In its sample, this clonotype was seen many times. CDR3 nucleotides: TGTGCCATCAGTGAGTCGAACACGGCTCTAACCGCTGGCTACACCTTC. Translation gives CAISESNTALTAGYTF. The V gene is TRBV10-3, the J gene TRBJ1-2, with D uncertain. CDR3 size: 16 residues. CDR1 is ENHRY and CDR2 is SYGVKD in the germline V gene. Trimming cost V 0 bases and J 7 bases, with 18 bases left between them.

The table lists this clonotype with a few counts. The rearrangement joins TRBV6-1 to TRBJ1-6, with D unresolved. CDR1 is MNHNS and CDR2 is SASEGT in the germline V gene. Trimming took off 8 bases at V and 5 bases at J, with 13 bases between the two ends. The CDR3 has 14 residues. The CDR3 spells CASQKGPNNSPLHF. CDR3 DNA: TGTGCCAGCCAAAAGGGCCCCAATAATTCACCCCTCCACTTT.

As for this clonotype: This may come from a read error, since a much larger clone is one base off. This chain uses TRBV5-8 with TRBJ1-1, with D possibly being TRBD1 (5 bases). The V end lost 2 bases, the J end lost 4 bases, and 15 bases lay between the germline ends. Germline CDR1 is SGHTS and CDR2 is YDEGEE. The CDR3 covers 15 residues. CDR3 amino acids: CASSFFGAITTEAFF. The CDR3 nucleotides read TGTGCCAGCAGCTTTTTCGGGGCAATTACCACTGAAGCTTTCTTT.

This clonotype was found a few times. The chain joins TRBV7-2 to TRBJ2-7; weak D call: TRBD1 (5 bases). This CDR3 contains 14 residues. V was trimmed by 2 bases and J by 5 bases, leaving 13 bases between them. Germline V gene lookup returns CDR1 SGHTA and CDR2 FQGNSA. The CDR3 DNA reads TGTGCCAGCAGCTTATTTTCAGGGAAGAACGAGCAGTACTTC. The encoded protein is CASSLFSGKNEQYF.

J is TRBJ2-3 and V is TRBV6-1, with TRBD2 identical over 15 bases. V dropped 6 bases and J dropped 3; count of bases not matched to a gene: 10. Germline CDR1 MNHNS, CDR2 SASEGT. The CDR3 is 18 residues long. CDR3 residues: CASRGLAGGLWGTDTQYF. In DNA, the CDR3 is TGTGCCAGCAGGGGACTAGCGGGAGGCCTATGGGGGACAGATACGCAGTATTTT.

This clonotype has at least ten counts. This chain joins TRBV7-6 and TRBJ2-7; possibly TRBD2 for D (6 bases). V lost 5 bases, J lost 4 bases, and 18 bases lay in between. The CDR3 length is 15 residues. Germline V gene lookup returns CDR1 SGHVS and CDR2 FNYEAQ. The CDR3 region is CASSRGGALGYEQYF. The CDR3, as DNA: TGTGCCAGCAGCCGCGGAGGGGCCCTCGGGTACGAGCAGTACTTC. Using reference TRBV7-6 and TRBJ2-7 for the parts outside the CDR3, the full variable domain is GAGVSQSPRYKVTKRGQDVALRCDPISGHVSLYWYRQALGQGPEFLTYFNYEAQQDKSGLPNDRFSAERPEGSISTLTIQRTEQRDSAMYRCASSRGGALGYEQYFGPGTRLTVT.

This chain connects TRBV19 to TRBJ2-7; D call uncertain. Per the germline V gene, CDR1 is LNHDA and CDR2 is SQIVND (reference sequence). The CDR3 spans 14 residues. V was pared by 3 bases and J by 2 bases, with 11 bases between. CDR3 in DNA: TGTGCCAGTAGTATCGGTCAACACACCTACGAGCAGTACTTC. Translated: CASSIGQHTYEQYF.

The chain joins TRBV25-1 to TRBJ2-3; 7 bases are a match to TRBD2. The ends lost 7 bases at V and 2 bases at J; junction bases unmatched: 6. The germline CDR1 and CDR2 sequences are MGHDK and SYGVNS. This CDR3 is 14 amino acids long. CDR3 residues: CASTGRANTDTQYF. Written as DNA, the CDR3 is TGTGCCAGCACGGGGAGGGCGAACACAGATACGCAGTATTTT.

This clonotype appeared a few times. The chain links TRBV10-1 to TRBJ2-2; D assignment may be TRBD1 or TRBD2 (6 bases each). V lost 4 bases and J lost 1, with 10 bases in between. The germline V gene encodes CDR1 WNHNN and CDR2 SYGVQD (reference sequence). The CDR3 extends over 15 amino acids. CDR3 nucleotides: TGCGCCAGCAGTGGAGGGGGGCAGAACACCGGGGAGCTGTTTTTT. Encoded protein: CASSGGGQNTGELFF.

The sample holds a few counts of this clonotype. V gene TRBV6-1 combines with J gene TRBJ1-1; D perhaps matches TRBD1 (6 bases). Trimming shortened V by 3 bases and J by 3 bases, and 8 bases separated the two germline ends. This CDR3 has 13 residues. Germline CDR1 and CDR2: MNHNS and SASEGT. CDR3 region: CASSDNRDTEAFF. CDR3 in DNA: TGTGCCAGCAGTGACAACAGGGACACTGAAGCTTTCTTT.

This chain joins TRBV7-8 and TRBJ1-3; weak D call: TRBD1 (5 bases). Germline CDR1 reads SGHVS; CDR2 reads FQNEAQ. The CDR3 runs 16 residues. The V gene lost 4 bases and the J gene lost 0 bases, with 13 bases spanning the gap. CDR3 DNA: TGTGCCAGCAGCTCCCGGGGGGTCTCCTCTGGAAACACCATATATTTT. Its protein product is CASSSRGVSSGNTIYF.

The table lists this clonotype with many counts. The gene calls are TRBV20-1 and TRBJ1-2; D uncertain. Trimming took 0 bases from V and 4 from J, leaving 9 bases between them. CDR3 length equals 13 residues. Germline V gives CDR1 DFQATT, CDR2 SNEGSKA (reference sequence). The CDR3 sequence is CSARDQESYGYTF. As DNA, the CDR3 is TGCAGTGCTAGAGATCAGGAAAGCTATGGCTACACCTTC.

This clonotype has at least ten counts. This CDR3 is CASTESGTGTYNEQFF. The CDR3 DNA reads as TGTGCCAGCACCGAGAGCGGAACAGGGACCTACAATGAGCAGTTCTTC. V gene TRBV27 combines with J gene TRBJ2-1; possibly TRBD1 for D (6 bases). This CDR3 region has 16 residues. The V gene's germline CDR1 is MNHEY and CDR2 SMNVEV (reference sequence). V lost 7 bases and J lost 2, with 18 bases in between.

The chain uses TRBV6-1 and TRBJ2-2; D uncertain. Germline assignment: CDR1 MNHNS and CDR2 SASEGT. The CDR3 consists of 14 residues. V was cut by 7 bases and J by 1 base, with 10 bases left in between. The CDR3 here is CASKGRRNTGELFF. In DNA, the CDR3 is TGTGCCAGCAAAGGACGGAGGAACACCGGGGAGCTGTTTTTT.

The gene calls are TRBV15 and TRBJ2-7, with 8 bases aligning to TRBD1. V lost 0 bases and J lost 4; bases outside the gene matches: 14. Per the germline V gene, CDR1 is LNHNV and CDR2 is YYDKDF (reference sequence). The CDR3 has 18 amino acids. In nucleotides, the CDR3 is TGTGCCACCAGCAGAGATGGGCCAGGCCAGGGGGCATTGTACGAGCAGTACTTC. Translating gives CATSRDGPGQGALYEQYF.

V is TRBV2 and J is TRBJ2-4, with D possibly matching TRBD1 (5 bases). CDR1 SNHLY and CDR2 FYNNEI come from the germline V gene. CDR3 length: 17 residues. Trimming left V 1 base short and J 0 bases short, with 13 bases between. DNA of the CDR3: TGTGCCAGCAGTGAAGGACAGTTCGGGTTAGCCAAAAACATTCAGTACTTC. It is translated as CASSEGQFGLAKNIQYF.

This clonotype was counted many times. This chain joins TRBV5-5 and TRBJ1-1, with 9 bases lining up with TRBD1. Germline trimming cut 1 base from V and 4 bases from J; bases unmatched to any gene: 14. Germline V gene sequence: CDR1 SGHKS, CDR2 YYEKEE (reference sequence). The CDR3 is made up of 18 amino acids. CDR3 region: CASSLRYSPGQGGTEAFF. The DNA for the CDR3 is TGTGCCAGCAGCTTGAGGTATTCCCCGGGACAGGGAGGCACTGAAGCTTTCTTT. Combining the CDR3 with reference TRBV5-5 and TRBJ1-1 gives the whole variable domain DAGVTQSPTHLIKTRGQQVTLRCSPISGHKSVSWYQQVLGQGPQFIFQYYEKEERGRGNFPDRFSARQFPNYSSELNVNALLLGDSALYLCASSLRYSPGQGGTEAFFGQGTRLTVV.

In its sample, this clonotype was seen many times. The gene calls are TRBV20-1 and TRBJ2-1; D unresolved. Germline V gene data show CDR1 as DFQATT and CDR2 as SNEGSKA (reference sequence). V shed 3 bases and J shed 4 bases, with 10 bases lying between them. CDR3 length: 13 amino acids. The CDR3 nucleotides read TGCAGTGCTAGGGACCCCTTATACAATGAGCAGTTCTTC. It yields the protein CSARDPLYNEQFF.

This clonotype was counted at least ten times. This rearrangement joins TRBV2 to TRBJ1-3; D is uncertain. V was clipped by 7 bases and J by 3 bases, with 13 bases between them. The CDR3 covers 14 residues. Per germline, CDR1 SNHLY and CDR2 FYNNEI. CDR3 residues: CASIQERSGNTIYF. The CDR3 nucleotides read TGTGCCAGCATTCAGGAGAGGAGTGGAAACACCATATATTTT.

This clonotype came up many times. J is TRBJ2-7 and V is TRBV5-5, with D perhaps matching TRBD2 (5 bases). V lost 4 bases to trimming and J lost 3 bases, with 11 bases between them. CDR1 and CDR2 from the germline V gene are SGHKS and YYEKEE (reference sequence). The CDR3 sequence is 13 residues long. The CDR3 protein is CASSRTAGYEQYF. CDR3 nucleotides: TGTGCCAGCAGCAGGACGGCGGGCTACGAGCAGTACTTC.

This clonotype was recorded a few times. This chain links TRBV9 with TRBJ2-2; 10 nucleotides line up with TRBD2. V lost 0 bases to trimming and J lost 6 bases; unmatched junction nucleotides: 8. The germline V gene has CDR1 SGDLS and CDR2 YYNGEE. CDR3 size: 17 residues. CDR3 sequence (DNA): TGTGCCAGCAGCGTAGGACTAGCGGGTCGTGTGTCCGGGGAGCTGTTTTTT. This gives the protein CASSVGLAGRVSGELFF. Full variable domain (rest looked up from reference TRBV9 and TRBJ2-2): DSGVTQTPKHLITATGQRVTLRCSPRSGDLSVYWYQQSLDQGLQFLIQYYNGEERAKGNILERFSAQQFPDLHSELNLSSLELGDSALYFCASSVGLAGRVSGELFFGEGSRLTVL.

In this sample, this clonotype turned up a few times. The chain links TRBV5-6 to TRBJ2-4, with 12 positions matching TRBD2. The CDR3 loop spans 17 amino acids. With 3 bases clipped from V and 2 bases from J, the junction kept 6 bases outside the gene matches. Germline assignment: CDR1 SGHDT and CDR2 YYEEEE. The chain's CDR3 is CASSSLLAGGTKNIQYF. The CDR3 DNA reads TGTGCCAGCAGCTCCCTACTAGCGGGGGGAACCAAAAACATTCAGTACTTC.

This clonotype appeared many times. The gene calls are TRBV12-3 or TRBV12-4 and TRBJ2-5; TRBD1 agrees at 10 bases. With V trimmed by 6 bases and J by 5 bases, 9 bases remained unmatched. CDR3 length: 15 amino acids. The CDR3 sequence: CASSTGTGVRETQYF. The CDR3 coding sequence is TGTGCCAGCAGCACCGGGACAGGGGTACGGGAGACCCAGTACTTC.

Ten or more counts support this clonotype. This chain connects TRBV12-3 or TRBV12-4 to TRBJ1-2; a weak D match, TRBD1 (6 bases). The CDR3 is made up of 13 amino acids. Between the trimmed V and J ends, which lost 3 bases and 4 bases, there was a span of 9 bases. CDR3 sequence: CASSFDRSYGYTF. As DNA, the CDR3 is TGTGCCAGCAGTTTCGACAGGTCCTATGGCTACACCTTC.

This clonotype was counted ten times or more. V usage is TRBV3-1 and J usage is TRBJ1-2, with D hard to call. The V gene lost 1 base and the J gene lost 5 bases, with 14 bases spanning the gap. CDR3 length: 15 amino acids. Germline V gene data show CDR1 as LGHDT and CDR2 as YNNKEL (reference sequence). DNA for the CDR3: TGTGCCAGCAGCCAAGGACGCGGCACGGATTATGGCTACACCTTC. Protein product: CASSQGRGTDYGYTF.

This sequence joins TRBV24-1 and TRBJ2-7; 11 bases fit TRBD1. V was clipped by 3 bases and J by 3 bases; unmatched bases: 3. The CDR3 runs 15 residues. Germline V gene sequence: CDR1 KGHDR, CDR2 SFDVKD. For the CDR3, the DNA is TGTGCCACCAGTGATAAAGGGACAGGGGGCTACGAGCAGTACTTC. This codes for CATSDKGTGGYEQYF.